These 12 T cell receptor beta chains share one sample of origin, sequenced in a study of long-term antiretroviral therapy in people with HIV. Sequencing used immunoSEQ v3.0 at survey level. Sequenced by immunoSEQ multiplex PCR; TCRdb stores in-frame clones only, minus some. The sample lists about 28,000 clones, around nine tenths occurring once. This sample comprised unsorted PBMCs, obtained 1.8 years after starting antiretroviral therapy. These receptors were collected from a woman aged 18-30 years with HIV.

The chain combines TRBV4-3 with TRBJ1-2; possibly TRBD1 for D (6 bases). V lost 1 base to trimming and J lost 1 base, with 7 bases between them. The CDR3 sequence is 14 residues long. Looked up from germline, CDR1 is LGHNA and CDR2 is YSLEER. This CDR3 is CASSQGQDNYGYTF. The CDR3 DNA reads as TGCGCCAGCAGCCAAGGACAGGATAACTATGGCTACACCTTC.

The chain uses TRBV4-1 and TRBJ2-4, with no clear D. V lost 0 bases and J lost 7, with 4 bases in between. Germline CDR1 and CDR2: MGHRA and YSYEKL. This CDR3 comprises 12 residues. The CDR3 region is CASSQENNIQYF. The CDR3 DNA follows: TGCGCCAGCAGCCAAGAAAATAACATTCAGTACTTC.

The chain uses TRBV19 and TRBJ2-2, with a weak D call TRBD2 (6 bases). Trimming removed 0 bases at V and 5 bases at J, with 10 bases between. CDR1 and CDR2 (germline): LNHDA, SQIVND (reference sequence). This CDR3 is 15 amino acids long. CDR3 DNA sequence: TGTGCCAGTAGTATAGATGGGACTCGGACCGGGGAGCTGTTTTTT. It codes for CASSIDGTRTGELFF.

This chain uses TRBV5-1 with TRBJ2-7; D unclear. Trimming removed 0 bases from V and 6 bases from J, with 10 bases in between. This CDR3 is built from 13 residues. Germline CDR1 and CDR2: SGHRS and YFSETQ. CDR3 coding DNA: TGCGCCAGCAGCTTGGCCGTTACAGCCGAGCAGTACTTC. Amino acids: CASSLAVTAEQYF.

The V call is TRBV15, the J call TRBJ2-2, with a possible D match to TRBD1 (6 bases). CDR1 is LNHNV and CDR2 is YYDKDF in the germline V gene (reference sequence). The CDR3 covers 15 residues. Between the trimmed V and J ends, which lost 0 bases and 3 bases, there was a span of 8 bases. The DNA for the CDR3 is TGTGCCACCAGCAGAGAGGGGGCCGACACCGGGGAGCTGTTTTTT. This gives the protein CATSREGADTGELFF.

This clone was seen a single time. The rearrangement joins TRBV21-1 to TRBJ2-7; no DNA check was done on the table's D call, TRBD2. TRBV21-1 is shown as a pseudogene. This CDR3 comprises 17 residues. The CDR3 DNA sequence: TGTGCCAGCTCACCCGATCCGCGGGCCGGGGGGGCCTACGAGCAGTACTTC. This encodes CASSPDPRAGGAYEQYF.

This clone was seen more than once but under ten times. This chain connects TRBV25-1 to TRBJ1-1; 7 bases match TRBD1. CDR3 length equals 14 residues. J was trimmed by 1 base and V by 4 bases; bases with no gene match: 3. Per germline, CDR1 MGHDK and CDR2 SYGVNS. The CDR3 is CASSVDRENTEAFF. DNA for the CDR3: TGTGCCAGCAGTGTCGACAGGGAGAACACTGAAGCTTTCTTT.

The chain combines TRBV18 with TRBJ2-1; 10 bases match TRBD2. Germline V gene sequence: CDR1 KGHSH, CDR2 LQKENI. Germline trimming cut 3 bases from V and 3 bases from J; bases unmatched to any gene: 5. This CDR3 contains 16 residues. The CDR3 DNA reads as TGTGCCAGCTCACCGCCCGGGACTAGCGACTACAATGAGCAGTTCTTC. Translating gives CASSPPGTSDYNEQFF.

This clone was detected only once. V is TRBV5-6 and J is TRBJ2-5, with 9 bases aligning to TRBD1. Germline V CDR1 and CDR2: SGHDT, YYEEEE. V lost 5 bases to trimming and J lost 1 base; unmatched junction nucleotides: 3. The CDR3 covers 14 residues. This chain's CDR3 is CASSWGQGQETQYF. The CDR3 DNA sequence: TGTGCCAGCAGTTGGGGACAGGGCCAAGAGACCCAGTACTTC. Full variable domain (rest looked up from reference TRBV5-6 and TRBJ2-5): DAGVTQSPTHLIKTRGQQVTLRCSPKSGHDTVSWYQQALGQGPQFIFQYYEEEERQRGNFPDRFSGHQFPNYSSELNVNALLLGDSALYLCASSWGQGQETQYFGPGTRLLVL.

The chain is built from TRBV28 and TRBJ2-5; maybe TRBD2 (5 bases). Germline loops: CDR1 MDHEN, CDR2 SYDVKM. The CDR3 consists of 14 residues. Trimming removed 4 bases from V and 3 bases from J, with 12 bases in between. The chain's CDR3 is CASSSVMGEETQYF. The CDR3 DNA reads as TGTGCCAGCAGTTCCGTAATGGGAGAAGAGACCCAGTACTTC.

The chain recombines TRBV19 with TRBJ2-4, with 9 bases identical to TRBD1. Germline-derived CDR1 and CDR2 are LNHDA and SQIVND (reference sequence). Losses at the gene ends were 4 bases for V and 0 bases for J; bases not matched to a gene: 7. The CDR3 is 17 amino acids. CDR3 region: CASSNRDRALAKNIQYF. The CDR3, as DNA: TGTGCCAGTAGTAACCGGGACAGGGCCCTAGCCAAAAACATTCAGTACTTC.

The rearrangement joins TRBV6-1 to TRBJ2-7; tentative D call: TRBD1 (5 bases). V was trimmed by 1 base and J by 4 bases, leaving 8 bases between them. This CDR3 has 13 amino acids. Germline V lookup: CDR1 MNHNS, CDR2 SASEGT. In nucleotides, the CDR3 is TGTGCCAGCAGTGAAGACAGGCCATACGAGCAGTACTTC. It yields the protein CASSEDRPYEQYF.